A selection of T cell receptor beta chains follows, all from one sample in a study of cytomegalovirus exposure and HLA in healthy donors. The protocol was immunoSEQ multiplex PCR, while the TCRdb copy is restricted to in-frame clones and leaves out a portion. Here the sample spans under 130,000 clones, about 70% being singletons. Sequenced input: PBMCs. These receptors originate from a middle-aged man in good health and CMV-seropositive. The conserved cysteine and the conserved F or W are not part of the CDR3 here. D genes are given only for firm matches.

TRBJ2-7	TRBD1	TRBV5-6	ASSFGTGSYEQY
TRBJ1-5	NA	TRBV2	ASRADSNQPQH
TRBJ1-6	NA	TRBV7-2	ASSFDAVLNSPLH
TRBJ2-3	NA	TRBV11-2	ASSLGALKRQY
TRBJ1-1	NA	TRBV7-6	ASSPRWGGTEAF
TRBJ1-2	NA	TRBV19	ASSIDRGFYGYT
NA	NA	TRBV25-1	ASSEGLRPTYEQY
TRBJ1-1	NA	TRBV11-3	ASSSGGNTEAF
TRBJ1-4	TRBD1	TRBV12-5	ASGSPGQGEEKLF
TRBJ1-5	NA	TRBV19	ASSIRQWSNQPQH
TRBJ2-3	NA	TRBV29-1	SVGTASSTDTQY
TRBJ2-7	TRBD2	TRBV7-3	ASSLRAGVTYEQY
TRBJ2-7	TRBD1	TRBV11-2	ASSWDRGGYEQY
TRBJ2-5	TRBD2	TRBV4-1	ASSQVGLAAETQY